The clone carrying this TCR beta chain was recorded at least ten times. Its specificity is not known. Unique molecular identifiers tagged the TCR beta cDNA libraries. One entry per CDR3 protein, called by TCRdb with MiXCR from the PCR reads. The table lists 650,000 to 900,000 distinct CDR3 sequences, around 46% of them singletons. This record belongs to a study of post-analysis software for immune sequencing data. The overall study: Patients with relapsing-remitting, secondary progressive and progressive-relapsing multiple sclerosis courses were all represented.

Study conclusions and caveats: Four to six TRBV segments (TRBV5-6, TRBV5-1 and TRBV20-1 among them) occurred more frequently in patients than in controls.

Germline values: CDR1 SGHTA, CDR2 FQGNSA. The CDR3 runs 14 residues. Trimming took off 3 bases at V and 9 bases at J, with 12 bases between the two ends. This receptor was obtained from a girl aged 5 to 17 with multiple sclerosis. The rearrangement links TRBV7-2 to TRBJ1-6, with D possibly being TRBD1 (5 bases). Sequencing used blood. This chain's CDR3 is CASSLKGAGSPLHF. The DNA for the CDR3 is TGTGCCAGCAGCTTGAAAGGGGCTGGTTCACCCCTCCACTTT.